This TCR beta chain was captured in a study of shared T cell receptors in the human thymus. Looked up from germline, CDR1 is LGHNT and CDR2 is FRNRAP. CDR3 length: 13 residues. V was cut by 1 base and J by 6 bases, with 7 bases left in between. Sequenced by immunoSEQ multiplex PCR; TCRdb stores in-frame clones only, minus some. The repertoire holds just under 550,000 clones, with approximately 80% as singletons. These data were also filed under a second study, of human thymus T cells. That publication notes: Gene usage for V and J segments appeared biased in thymic and blood repertoires. Thymic repertoires of unrelated individuals were reported in related research to overlap highly.

The sequence was obtained from a boy under three years old with a congenital heart defect. Specimen: thymocytes. This chain joins TRBV12-5 and TRBJ1-5, with D unresolved. The CDR3 sequence: CASGLGPGQPQHF. The CDR3 DNA is TGTGCTAGTGGTTTGGGCCCAGGTCAGCCCCAGCATTTT.